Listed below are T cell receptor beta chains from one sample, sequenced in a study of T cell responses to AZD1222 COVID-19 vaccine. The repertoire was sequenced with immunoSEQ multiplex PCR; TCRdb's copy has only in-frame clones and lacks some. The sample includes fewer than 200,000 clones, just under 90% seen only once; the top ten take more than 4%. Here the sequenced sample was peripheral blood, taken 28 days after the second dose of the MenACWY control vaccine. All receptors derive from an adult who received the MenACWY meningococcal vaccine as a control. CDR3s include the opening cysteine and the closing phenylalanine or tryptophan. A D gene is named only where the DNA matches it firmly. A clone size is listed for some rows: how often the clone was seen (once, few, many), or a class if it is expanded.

TGTGCCAGCAGTACACAGGGAAGTTTTGAAGCTTTCTTT	CASSTQGSFEAFF	13	few	TRBJ1-1	TRBV27	NA
TGTGCCAGCAGTTCCGCCAGGGTTGATGTAGGCTACACCTTC	CASSSARVDVGYTF	14	NA	TRBJ1-2	TRBV7-2	NA
TGTGCCAGCAGTTTAGGGGCCCTGGCATATGGCTACACCTTC	CASSLGALAYGYTF	14	once	TRBJ1-2	TRBV28	NA
TGTGCCAGCAGCCTCAGGCGGGGGAACGAGCAGTACTTC	CASSLRRGNEQYF	13	few	TRBJ2-7	TRBV7-9	TRBD2
TGTGCCAGCAGTACAGGGCAGGGACATCAGCCCCAGCATTTT	CASSTGQGHQPQHF	14	once	TRBJ1-5	TRBV2	NA
TGTGCCAGCAGCCCAGCGGGATTTTCCTACGAGCAGTACTTC	CASSPAGFSYEQYF	14	NA	TRBJ2-7	TRBV28	TRBD2
TGTGCCAGCAGCATAGCCTGGACAGGTGCCTACGAGCAGTACTTC	CASSIAWTGAYEQYF	15	NA	TRBJ2-7	TRBV7-2	TRBD1
TGTGCCAGCAGGGAGGACAGTCGAAACACTGAAGCTTTCTTT	CASREDSRNTEAFF	14	NA	TRBJ1-1	TRBV7-2	NA
TGCGCCAGCAGCTTGGGGGTAGCCTTTTACGAGCAGTACTTC	CASSLGVAFYEQYF	14	NA	TRBJ2-7	TRBV5-1	NA
TGTGCCAGCAGCTTAGTGGTTCCCACCGGGGAGCTGTTTTTT	CASSLVVPTGELFF	14	once	TRBJ2-2	TRBV7-9	NA
TGTGCCAGCAGTAGAGGGGAGTACGAGCAGTACTTC	CASSRGEYEQYF	12	NA	TRBJ2-7	TRBV28	NA
TGTGCCAGCTCACGGGGGGGTGGTGTTGCCCAGATGAACACTGAAGCTTTCTTT	CASSRGGGVAQMNTEAFF	18	NA	TRBJ1-1	TRBV18	NA
TGTGCCAGCAGCCCAGTGGTCACAGATACGCAGTATTTT	CASSPVVTDTQYF	13	NA	TRBJ2-3	TRBV9	NA
TGTGCCATCAGTGCGGGCCCTGACAGGGGGCTTGGCTACACCTTC	CAISAGPDRGLGYTF	15	NA	TRBJ1-2	TRBV10-3	TRBD1
TGTGCCAGCAGTCTCACAACAGTCTCTGGAAACACCATATATTTT	CASSLTTVSGNTIYF	15	NA	TRBJ1-3	TRBV28	NA
TGTGCCAGTAGTCTAACAGGGTTTGTAATTAGTGCCGGGGAGCTGTTTTTT	CASSLTGFVISAGELFF	17	NA	TRBJ2-2	TRBV19	NA
TGTGCCAGTAGTACACACAGGGGAGGCGAGCAGTACTTC	CASSTHRGGEQYF	13	NA	TRBJ2-7	TRBV19	NA
TGTGCCAGCAGTAACAAGGTCACTGAAGCTTTCTTT	CASSNKVTEAFF	12	once	TRBJ1-1	TRBV25-1	NA
TGTGCCAGCAGCCCCCGCAGTCTTGGCGAGCAGTACTTC	CASSPRSLGEQYF	13	NA	TRBJ2-7	TRBV11-2	NA
TGTGCCAGCACAACCGACAGTGAAGCTTTCTTT	CASTTDSEAFF	11	NA	TRBJ1-1	TRBV28	NA
TGCAGCGTTGTAGGAGGGAAAACTGAAGCTTTCTTT	CSVVGGKTEAFF	12	NA	TRBJ1-1	TRBV29-1	NA
TGCGCCAGCAGCCATCCCTCTTACCCCGGGACAGGGCATCCCTACACCTTC	CASSHPSYPGTGHPYTF	17	NA	TRBJ1-2	TRBV4-1	TRBD1
TGTGCCAGCAGTCGCACAGCCTACGAGCAGTACTTC	CASSRTAYEQYF	12	NA	TRBJ2-7	TRBV6-4	NA
TGTGCCAGCAGCTTGCTAGGACCCTACGAGCAGTACTTC	CASSLLGPYEQYF	13	NA	TRBJ2-7	TRBV5-5	NA
TGCGCCAGCAGCACGGGACTAGCGGGAGGCCTCAATGAGCAGTTCTTC	CASSTGLAGGLNEQFF	16	few	TRBJ2-1	TRBV5-1	TRBD2
TGCGCCTGCGAGATATACAACCGACCGGGGGAGCAGTACTTC	CACEIYNRPGEQYF	14	NA	TRBJ2-7	TRBV5-1	NA
TGTGCCAGCAGTTTATCGACACCGGTAGGTCAGCCCCAGCATTTT	CASSLSTPVGQPQHF	15	NA	TRBJ1-5	TRBV28	NA
TGTGCCAGCAGCCTGGCGGGTACTAATGAAAAACTGTTTTTT	CASSLAGTNEKLFF	14	NA	TRBJ1-4	TRBV28	NA
TGTGCCAGCAGCCCCTCCGGGACCCAGTACTTC	CASSPSGTQYF	11	NA	TRBJ2-5	TRBV28	NA
TGTGCCAGCAGCAGGGGACTAGCGGGAGCAGGTGAGCAGTTCTTC	CASSRGLAGAGEQFF	15	NA	TRBJ2-1	TRBV7-9	TRBD2
TGTGCCAGCAGCTTTTGGGCAGGGTCCGAGGGGGAGCTGTTTTTT	CASSFWAGSEGELFF	15	NA	TRBJ2-2	TRBV7-8	NA
TGTGCCAGCAGCGGGGACAGGGCCCATCCCTACGAGCAGTACTTC	CASSGDRAHPYEQYF	15	NA	TRBJ2-7	TRBV7-9	TRBD1
TGTGCCAGCAGCTTCCGGTTGGCGGGGTACAATGAGCAGTTCTTC	CASSFRLAGYNEQFF	15	NA	TRBJ2-1	TRBV7-2	NA
TGTGCCAGCAGCCCCGATCTGGGTGGCTACACCTTC	CASSPDLGGYTF	12	NA	TRBJ1-2	TRBV11-2	NA
TGTGCCAGCAGCTTAGGCTCAGGGGGGGACAATCAGCCCCAGCATTTT	CASSLGSGGDNQPQHF	16	few	TRBJ1-5	TRBV7-9	TRBD1
TGTGCCAGCAGCGTCGGGCTTTATAATTCACCCCTCCACTTT	CASSVGLYNSPLHF	14	few	TRBJ1-6	TRBV9	NA
TGTGCCAGCAGCTTAGGACGGAACGCAGGGGAGCAGTACTTC	CASSLGRNAGEQYF	14	few	TRBJ2-7	TRBV7-2	NA
TGTGCCAGCAGTTTTCCGCAGGGGACGAACATTCAGTACTTC	CASSFPQGTNIQYF	14	NA	TRBJ2-4	TRBV28	NA
TGTGCCAGCAGCTTTCTCCCAGGGGGTGGTGGCTACACCTTC	CASSFLPGGGGYTF	14	NA	TRBJ1-2	TRBV7-2	TRBD1
TGCGCCAGCAGCCAAGTTGCATTTGCCTCTGGAAACACCATATATTTT	CASSQVAFASGNTIYF	16	NA	TRBJ1-3	TRBV4-1	NA
TGTGCCAGCAGCCTTACACAGGGTGTCGCTGGGGCCAACGTCCTGACTTTC	CASSLTQGVAGANVLTF	17	NA	TRBJ2-6	TRBV16	NA